Below, one T cell receptor beta chain is given with its context. What this receptor recognizes is not known. The junction departs from germline at one end; a sequencing error may be responsible. Every donor in the study was a healthy Caucasian. Three unrelated non-twin adults were additionally sequenced: a male aged 18 to 29, a male aged 50 to 60 and a female aged 50 to 60. Miltenyi CD45RO+ enrichment and human naive T-cell isolation kits were used to isolate memory (CD45RO+) and naive T cells from PBMC. This sample was included in a study of identical twins (dated by TCRdb to about 2016). For the study in its entirety: TCR alpha and beta repertoires from monozygotic twins, unrelated adults of various ages and cord blood were deep-sequenced to test whether fetal clonotypes persist. To rule out contamination, replicate twin experiments were performed at different times with different library preparation protocols.

The research as a whole found: A weaker excess of twin sharing was found in beta out-of-frame sequences because the signal-to-noise ratio was lowered by fewer shared sequences. Recombination models systematically underestimated out-of-frame TCR alpha sharing in monozygotic twins but agreed with sharing between unrelated individuals. Invariant T cells such as MAIT and iNKT could partly confound zero-insertion analyses, though diverse VJ usage argued against this for most clonotypes. Out-of-frame TCR alpha sequences shared between twins showed an excess of low generation-probability sequences compared with coincidental sharing between unrelated individuals. Abundant cord blood beta clonotypes carried fewer insertions; young adult naive repertoires showed a weaker similar trend, while memory repertoires showed none. Because the same donors could not be followed over many years, the conclusions depended on cross-sectional statistical analysis.

Library construction relied on 5' RACE. For sequencing, an Illumina HiSeq 2000 was employed. A universal primer binding site was added through template switching, and the final cDNA carried a unique molecular identifier so that TCR cDNA molecules could be counted accurately. Specific primers in the conserved constant-segment region were used to synthesize first-strand cDNA for TCR alpha and beta chains. Each cDNA library was double barcoded, with a SMART-Mk sample barcode plus Illumina barcodes, to control for contamination. TruSeq adapter sequences along with Illumina sample barcodes were introduced in two successive PCR steps. The TCR alpha and beta cDNA libraries were sequenced on the Illumina HiSeq platform using custom primers. Regarding the original processing steps: MiGEC processed the raw reads to extract unique molecular identifiers, while MiXCR was used to determine the CDR3 positions. Recombination models were inferred per individual with the repgenHMM and IGoR tools using an EM algorithm. The tcR package in R was used for shared clonotype analysis, with sharing normalized by the product of cloneset sizes. To study raw recombination without the effects of thymic and clonal selection, out-of-frame nonproductive sequences were analyzed. In TCRdb, the public reads were trimmed at Q25 with fastp and aligned with MiXCR, with productive beta chains retained. Rows with a matching CDR3 protein are joined into one entry that keeps the most common DNA and genes. These V and J calls derive from TCRdb rather than the authors' analysis. The sample data list about 700,000 distinct CDR3 sequences, and 5.5% to 7.5% of these were observed just once. The top ten clonotypes cover approximately 2% of the sample.

This TCR was recovered from a man younger than 35 in good health. What was sequenced was naive T cells sorted from blood. The cell subset or site label for this specimen denotes: cells isolated with a human naive T-cell isolation kit.

The DNA reads as follows: TGTGCCAGCAGCTCGGACCGTAGCACAGTTACGCAGTATTTT. It specifies CASSSDRSTVTQYF. This chain joins TRBV7-9 to TRBJ2-3; too little of a D gene remains to name it. The germline V gene (reference sequence) provides CDR1 SEHNR and CDR2 FQNEAQ. Including the terminal cysteine and phenylalanine, the CDR3 comprises 14 residues. CDR3 DNA is the only sequence kept; it has 42 bases, read in frame from the first base.